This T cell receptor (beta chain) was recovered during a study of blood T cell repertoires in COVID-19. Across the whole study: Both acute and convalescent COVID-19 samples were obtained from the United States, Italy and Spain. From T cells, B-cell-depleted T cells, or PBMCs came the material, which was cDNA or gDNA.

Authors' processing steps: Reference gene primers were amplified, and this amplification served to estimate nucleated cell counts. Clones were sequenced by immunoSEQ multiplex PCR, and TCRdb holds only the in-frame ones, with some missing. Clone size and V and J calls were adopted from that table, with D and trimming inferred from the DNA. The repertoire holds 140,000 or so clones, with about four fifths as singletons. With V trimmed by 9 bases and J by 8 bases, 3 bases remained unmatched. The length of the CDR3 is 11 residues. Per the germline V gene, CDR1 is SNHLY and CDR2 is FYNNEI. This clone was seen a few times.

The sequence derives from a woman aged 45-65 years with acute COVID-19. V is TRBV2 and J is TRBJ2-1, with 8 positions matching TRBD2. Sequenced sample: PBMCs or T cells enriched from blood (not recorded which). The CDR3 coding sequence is TGTGCCAGAAAGCGGGAGTATGAGCAGTTCTTC. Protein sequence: CARKREYEQFF.